This T cell receptor beta chain was captured in a study of T-cell reconstitution after alpha-beta-depleted transplantation in children. Preparation of the TCRbeta library was carried out with unique molecular identifiers. Each CDR3 protein gets one entry after TCRdb re-called the PCR reads with MiXCR. The sample gives fewer than 550,000 distinct CDR3 sequences, around 9.9% of which show up once; about 5% is in the top ten. The TCR originated in a human donor who donated a stem cell graft to a child with acute myeloid leukemia. Specimen: PBMCs from the stem cell graft donor, collected from the stem cell graft.

CDR3 loop: CASSLYSPEKNTEAFF. The DNA for the CDR3 is TGCGCCAGCAGCTTGTATTCCCCCGAAAAGAACACTGAAGCTTTCTTT. This chain connects TRBV5-1 to TRBJ1-1; D not resolved. There are 16 residues in the CDR3. Germline V gives CDR1 SGHRS, CDR2 YFSETQ. Deletions cut 1 base from V and 1 base from J, with 14 bases between.